The rows below give T cell receptor beta chains drawn from one sample of a study of cytomegalovirus exposure and HLA in healthy donors. Sequencing used immunoSEQ multiplex PCR; TCRdb keeps in-frame clones, though not all of them. This sample carries 100,000 to 150,000 clones, approximately 80% of them seen once, and the ten largest clones take around 5%. The source material was PBMCs. All receptors come from a middle-aged man in good health and CMV-seropositive. CDR3s include the opening cysteine and the closing phenylalanine or tryptophan. A D gene is named only where the DNA matches it firmly. Clone size appears in some rows only: once, few, many, or a class for an expanded clone.

D gene	clone size	V gene	J gene	CDR3 protein	CDR3 DNA
TRBD2	once	TRBV9	TRBJ2-3	CASSFSGGITDTQYF	TGTGCCAGCAGCTTTAGCGGGGGGATCACAGATACGCAGTATTTT
NA	NA	TRBV5-4	TRBJ1-2	CASSFPLARVAGYTF	TGTGCCAGCAGCTTTCCCCTGGCCAGGGTGGCGGGCTACACCTTC
TRBD1	NA	TRBV6-1	TRBJ2-7	CASQTGWGTYEQYF	TGTGCCAGTCAGACAGGGTGGGGGACCTACGAGCAGTACTTC
NA	NA	TRBV19	TRBJ1-5	CASSIAPGQRNQPQHF	TGTGCCAGTAGTATAGCCCCAGGGCAACGGAATCAGCCCCAGCATTTT
TRBD2	NA	TRBV11-2	TRBJ2-1	CASSLQDSGSRSEQFF	TGTGCCAGCAGCTTACAAGATAGCGGGAGTAGGAGTGAGCAGTTCTTC
TRBD1	NA	TRBV7-7	TRBJ2-7	CASSLDREVEQYF	TGTGCTAGCAGCTTAGACAGGGAAGTCGAGCAGTACTTC
NA	NA	TRBV5-1	TRBJ1-2	CASSPTGGDNYGYTF	TGCGCCAGCAGCCCTACCGGGGGGGACAACTATGGCTACACCTTC
TRBD1	once	TRBV6-5	TRBJ2-2	CASSSGQGMNTGELFF	TGTGCCAGCAGTTCGGGACAGGGGATGAACACCGGGGAGCTGTTTTTT
NA	NA	TRBV6-5	TRBJ1-1	CASTPTPTNTETFF	TGTGCCAGCACCCCGACACCAACGAACACTGAAACTTTCTTT
TRBD1	NA	TRBV27	TRBJ1-4	CASSPPRTGLEKLFF	TGTGCCAGCAGTCCGCCGAGGACAGGGCTTGAAAAACTGTTTTTT
TRBD2	NA	TRBV7-9	TRBJ2-1	CASSRGGYQFF	TGTGCCAGCAGCCGGGGAGGGTATCAGTTCTTC
NA	NA	TRBV5-6	TRBJ1-1	CASSLESRNTEAFF	TGTGCCAGCAGCTTGGAATCCAGGAACACTGAAGCTTTCTTT
TRBD1	NA	TRBV6-1	TRBJ2-5	CASSRDRQETQYF	TGTGCCAGCAGCCGGGACAGGCAAGAGACCCAGTACTTC
NA	NA	TRBV16	TRBJ1-5	CASSQSGQSNQPQHF	TGTGCCAGCAGCCAATCGGGGCAGAGCAATCAGCCCCAGCATTTT
NA	NA	TRBV18	TRBJ1-1	CASSPQGERPEAFF	TGTGCCAGCTCACCACAGGGAGAGAGGCCTGAAGCTTTCTTT
NA	NA	TRBV7-2	TRBJ1-5	CASSLEGGNQPQHF	TGTGCCAGCAGCTTAGAGGGGGGGAATCAGCCCCAGCATTTT
TRBD1	NA	TRBV5-1	TRBJ2-1	CASSSQGALYNEQFF	TGCGCCAGCAGCTCTCAGGGGGCGTTATACAATGAGCAGTTCTTC
NA	NA	TRBV10-3	TRBJ2-6	CAISESTGGLGANVLTF	TGTGCCATCAGTGAGTCGACGGGTGGTTTGGGGGCCAACGTCCTGACTTTC
TRBD2	NA	TRBV30	TRBJ2-2	CAWSLAGGSGELFF	TGTGCCTGGAGTCTAGCGGGAGGGAGCGGGGAGCTGTTTTTT
TRBD1	NA	TRBV15	TRBJ2-7	CATSDWGRGSEQYF	TGTGCCACCAGCGACTGGGGCAGGGGGAGTGAGCAGTACTTC
TRBD1	NA	TRBV7-9	TRBJ2-2	CASSSGTASTGELFF	TGTGCCAGCAGCTCCGGGACAGCCTCAACCGGGGAGCTGTTTTTT
NA	NA	TRBV12-5	TRBJ1-5	CASGLEPGFPQHF	TGTGCTAGTGGTTTGGAGCCAGGATTCCCCCAGCATTTT
NA	once	TRBV30	TRBJ1-2	CAWLRDNLNYGYTF	TGTGCCTGGCTCCGGGACAACTTAAACTATGGCTACACCTTC
NA	once	TRBV6-1	TRBJ2-7	CASSSGAYEQYF	TGTGCCAGCAGTTCAGGGGCCTACGAGCAGTACTTC
NA	NA	TRBV5-4	TRBJ1-1	CASSLTVNTEAFF	TGTGCCAGCAGCTTGACGGTCAACACTGAAGCTTTCTTT
TRBD2	NA	TRBV5-1	TRBJ2-3	CASSWGSSGRRTDTQYF	TGCGCCAGCAGCTGGGGGTCTAGCGGGAGGAGGACAGATACGCAGTATTTT
NA	NA	TRBV12-5	TRBJ1-1	CASGTGLGGEAFF	TGTGCTAGTGGTACAGGGTTAGGAGGTGAAGCTTTCTTT
TRBD1	NA	TRBV7-2	TRBJ1-3	CASRPGQGNTIYF	TGTGCCAGCAGGCCGGGACAGGGAAACACCATATATTTT
TRBD2	few	TRBV5-1	TRBJ2-7	CASSSWEGAVEQYF	TGCGCCAGCAGCTCTTGGGAGGGAGCGGTCGAGCAGTACTTC
NA	NA	TRBV14	TRBJ1-4	CASSPLGELRKLFF	TGTGCCAGCAGCCCCCTAGGAGAGCTGCGGAAACTGTTTTTT
NA	NA	TRBV30	TRBJ2-7	CALGRRAYEQYF	TGTGCCTTGGGCCGGAGGGCTTACGAGCAGTACTTC
NA	few	TRBV30	TRBJ1-6	CAWLRTGGSPLHF	TGTGCCTGGTTGCGGACGGGGGGTTCACCCCTCCACTTT
NA	NA	TRBV27	TRBJ1-1	CASSSFAGENTEAFF	TGTGCCAGCAGTTCCTTCGCAGGGGAGAACACTGAAGCTTTCTTT
NA	few	TRBV9	TRBJ1-2	CASSVGGGNYGYTF	TGTGCCAGCAGCGTAGGGGGGGGGAACTATGGCTACACCTTC
NA	NA	TRBV9	TRBJ2-2	CASSLSGQIMNTGELFF	TGTGCCAGCAGCCTATCAGGACAGATAATGAACACCGGGGAGCTGTTTTTT
NA	NA	TRBV6-5	TRBJ1-5	CASSLTGSRQPQHF	TGTGCCAGCAGCCTCACAGGGAGCCGACAGCCCCAGCATTTT
NA	NA	TRBV5-1	TRBJ1-6	CASSSGQPNSPLHF	TGCGCCAGCAGCTCCGGACAGCCTAATTCACCCCTCCACTTT